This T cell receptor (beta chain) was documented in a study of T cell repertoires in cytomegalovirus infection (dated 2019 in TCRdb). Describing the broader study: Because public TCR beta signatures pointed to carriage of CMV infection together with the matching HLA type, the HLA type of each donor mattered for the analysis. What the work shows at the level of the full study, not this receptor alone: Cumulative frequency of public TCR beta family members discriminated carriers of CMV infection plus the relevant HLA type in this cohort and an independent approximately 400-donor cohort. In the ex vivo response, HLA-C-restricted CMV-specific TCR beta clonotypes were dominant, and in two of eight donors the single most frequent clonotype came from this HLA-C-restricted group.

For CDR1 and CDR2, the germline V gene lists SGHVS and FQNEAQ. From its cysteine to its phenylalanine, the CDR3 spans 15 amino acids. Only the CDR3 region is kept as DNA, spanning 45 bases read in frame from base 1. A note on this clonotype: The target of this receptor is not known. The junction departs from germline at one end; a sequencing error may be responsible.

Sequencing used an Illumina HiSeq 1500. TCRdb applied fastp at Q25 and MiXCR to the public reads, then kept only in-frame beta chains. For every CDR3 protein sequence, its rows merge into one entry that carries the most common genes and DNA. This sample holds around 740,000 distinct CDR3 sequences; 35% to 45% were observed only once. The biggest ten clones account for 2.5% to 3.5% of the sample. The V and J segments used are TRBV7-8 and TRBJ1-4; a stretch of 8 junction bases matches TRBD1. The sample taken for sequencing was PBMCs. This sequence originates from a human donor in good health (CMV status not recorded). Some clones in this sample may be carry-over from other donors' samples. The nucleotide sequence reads TGTGCCAGCAGCTTAGCGACAGGGGTTGGGGAAAAACTGGTTTTT. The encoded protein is CASSLATGVGEKLVF.